Below, 17 T cell receptor beta chains from the same sample are listed, as sequenced in a study of blood T cell repertoires in COVID-19. Assay used: immunoSEQ multiplex PCR; TCRdb lists only in-frame clones, some missing. The table shows 45,000 to 60,000 clones, with roughly 84% occurring only once. Sequences were obtained from peripheral blood. These receptor sequences come from a man older than 75 with COVID-19, enrolled during active disease.

The chain recombines TRBV4-3 with TRBJ1-3; D possibly corresponds to TRBD1 (5 bases). Germline CDR1 is LGHNA and CDR2 is YSLEER. This CDR3 comprises 14 residues. Deletions cut 0 bases from V and 5 bases from J, with 8 bases between. The CDR3 coding sequence is TGCGCCAGCAGCCAAGATGGGGCGCGAAACACCATATATTTT. Translated: CASSQDGARNTIYF.

The J gene is TRBJ1-2, the V gene TRBV4-1, with a weak D call TRBD1 (6 bases). This CDR3 has 17 residues. Trimming shortened V by 5 bases and J by 3 bases, and 22 bases separated the two germline ends. Germline-derived CDR1 and CDR2 are MGHRA and YSYEKL. The CDR3 here is CASSSDRPLRRDYGYTF. Written as DNA, the CDR3 is TGCGCCAGCAGCTCCGACAGGCCCCTCAGGCGAGACTATGGCTACACCTTC.

This sequence joins TRBV24-1 and TRBJ2-1, with D tentatively TRBD1 (6 bases). The CDR3 has 17 residues. Germline CDR1 reads KGHDR; CDR2 reads SFDVKD. V lost 4 bases, J lost 0 bases, and 15 bases lay in between. CDR3 in DNA: TGTGCCACCAGTGACCCCGGACAGTCTAGCTCCTACAATGAGCAGTTCTTC. Amino acids: CATSDPGQSSSYNEQFF.

This clone was recorded only once. V is TRBV5-4 and J is TRBJ2-1, with 12 bases matching TRBD2. This CDR3 comprises 16 residues. Germline assignment: CDR1 SGHNT and CDR2 YYREEE (reference sequence). V gave up 4 bases and J gave up 0 bases; unmatched junction bases: 2. This chain's CDR3 is CASSRTSGNSYNEQFF. In DNA form, the CDR3 reads TGTGCCAGCAGCCGGACTAGCGGGAACTCCTACAATGAGCAGTTCTTC.

V is TRBV5-5 and J is TRBJ1-2, with TRBD1 as a possible D gene (6 bases). With 4 bases removed from V and 9 bases from J, the gap between germline ends came to 16 bases. Germline loops: CDR1 SGHKS, CDR2 YYEKEE (reference sequence). CDR3 length: 13 amino acids. The CDR3 here is CASSDYGTTRYTF. In DNA, the CDR3 is TGTGCCAGCAGCGATTATGGGACAACCCGCTACACCTTC.

V gene TRBV18 combines with J gene TRBJ1-4; D gene ambiguous. The CDR3 contains 15 residues. The V end lost 6 bases, the J end lost 0 bases, and 11 bases lay between the germline ends. The germline V gene encodes CDR1 KGHSH and CDR2 LQKENI. The CDR3 bases are TGTGCCAGCTCCGGCGACTTATCAACTAATGAAAAACTGTTTTTT. This encodes CASSGDLSTNEKLFF.

V and J are TRBV5-4 and TRBJ2-5, with a tentative D call TRBD1 (6 bases). CDR3 length: 14 amino acids. V was shortened by 4 bases and J by 1 base, with 11 bases between the two germline ends. Germline values: CDR1 SGHNT, CDR2 YYREEE (reference sequence). The CDR3 here is CASSRTGSQETQYF. The CDR3 region has the DNA TGTGCCAGCAGCAGAACAGGGTCCCAAGAGACCCAGTACTTC.

J is TRBJ1-4 and V is TRBV4-3; no definite D call. V lost 5 bases to trimming and J lost 0 bases, with 7 bases between them. The CDR3 loop spans 14 amino acids. Per the germline V gene, CDR1 is LGHNA and CDR2 is YSLEER. This CDR3 reads CASSFRATNEKLFF. The CDR3 DNA sequence: TGCGCCAGCAGCTTTCGTGCAACTAATGAAAAACTGTTTTTT.

This sequence joins TRBV5-4 and TRBJ1-2; 11 bases are shared with TRBD1. The CDR3 is made up of 15 amino acids. CDR1 is SGHNT, CDR2 YYREEE, per germline (reference sequence). The J segment lost 4 bases and the V segment lost 4 bases, leaving 6 bases of the junction unmatched. The CDR3 region has the DNA TGTGCCAGCAGCGGCCCGGGACAGGGGGGCTATGGCTACACCTTC. Amino acid sequence: CASSGPGQGGYGYTF. Looking up the rest from reference TRBV5-4 and TRBJ1-2 gives the full variable domain: ETGVTQSPTHLIKTRGQQVTLRCSSQSGHNTVSWYQQALGQGPQFIFQYYREEENGRGNFPPRFSGLQFPNYSSELNVNALELDDSALYLCASSGPGQGGYGYTFGSGTRLTVV.

The J gene is TRBJ1-1, the V gene TRBV28; a possible D gene is TRBD1 (5 bases). The CDR3 spans 14 residues. CDR1 and CDR2 from the germline V gene are MDHEN and SYDVKM. The V and J ends lost 8 bases and 1 base respectively, with 14 bases between them. This CDR3 reads CASPPRGGNTEAFF. The CDR3 nucleotides read TGTGCCAGCCCGCCCCGGGGGGGGAACACTGAAGCTTTCTTT.

The chain employs TRBV7-2 and TRBJ2-1, with 7 bases lining up with TRBD2. Trimming removed 5 bases from V and 0 bases from J; junction bases left unmatched: 7. Germline CDR1 is SGHTA and CDR2 is FQGNSA. This CDR3 region has 16 residues. This CDR3 is CASSRTGGSSYNEQFF. In DNA, the CDR3 is TGTGCCAGCAGCCGGACCGGGGGGAGCTCCTACAATGAGCAGTTCTTC.

The rearrangement joins TRBV3-1 (or the pseudogene TRBV3-2) to TRBJ1-5; D may be TRBD1 (6 bases). The CDR3 length is 14 residues. Germline loops: CDR1 LGHDT, CDR2 YNNKEL (reference sequence). Between the trimmed V and J ends, which lost 0 bases and 4 bases, there was a span of 7 bases. The CDR3: CASSQDRGNQPQHF. The CDR3 coding sequence is TGTGCCAGCAGCCAAGACAGGGGAAATCAGCCCCAGCATTTT.

In its sample, this clone was seen a few times. V is TRBV10-2 and J is TRBJ2-2; TRBD2 matches at 7 bases. The length of the CDR3 is 16 residues. Germline V gene sequence: CDR1 WSHSY, CDR2 SAAADI. The trim removed 2 bases at V and 5 bases at J, leaving 8 bases unmatched. The CDR3, as DNA: TGCGCCAGCAGTGAGAGGGCGGGAGCATCTACCGGGGAGCTGTTTTTT. The encoded protein is CASSERAGASTGELFF.

This chain links TRBV5-6 with TRBJ1-4, with 7 bases lining up with TRBD1. Germline CDR1 and CDR2: SGHDT and YYEEEE. The V segment lost 3 bases and the J segment 8 bases; nucleotides outside the gene matches: 7. CDR3 size: 14 residues. In DNA, the CDR3 is TGTGCCAGCAGCTCCGCAGAAGGGGGCGAAAAACTGTTTTTT. It is translated as CASSSAEGGEKLFF.

This clone showed up just a few times. This sequence joins TRBV7-7 and TRBJ2-1; D perhaps matches TRBD2 (6 bases). V lost 2 bases and J 9 bases, leaving 17 bases between the germline ends. The CDR3 length is 15 residues. Germline loops: CDR1 SSHAT, CDR2 FNYEAQ (reference sequence). The CDR3 spells CASSLLRGEVGEQFF. The CDR3 nucleotides are TGTGCCAGCAGCTTACTGCGCGGGGAAGTCGGTGAGCAGTTCTTC.

In DNA, the CDR3 is TGCGCCAGCAGCTCAGGGGCGCAACTTTATGGCTACACCTTC. It codes for CASSSGAQLYGYTF. The chain is built from TRBV5-1 and TRBJ1-2; possible D gene TRBD1, 6 bases. The CDR3 loop spans 14 amino acids. Trimming removed 3 bases at V and 5 bases at J, with 14 bases between. CDR1 and CDR2 (germline): SGHRS, YFSETQ.

V usage is TRBV5-4 and J usage is TRBJ2-3; 10 nucleotides match TRBD2. The CDR3 extends over 16 amino acids. With V trimmed by 6 bases and J by 2 bases, 9 bases remained unmatched. Germline V lookup: CDR1 SGHNT, CDR2 YYREEE (reference sequence). The CDR3 DNA follows: TGTGCCAGCAAACAGACTAGCGGGTTTGTCACAGATACGCAGTATTTT. It encodes CASKQTSGFVTDTQYF.